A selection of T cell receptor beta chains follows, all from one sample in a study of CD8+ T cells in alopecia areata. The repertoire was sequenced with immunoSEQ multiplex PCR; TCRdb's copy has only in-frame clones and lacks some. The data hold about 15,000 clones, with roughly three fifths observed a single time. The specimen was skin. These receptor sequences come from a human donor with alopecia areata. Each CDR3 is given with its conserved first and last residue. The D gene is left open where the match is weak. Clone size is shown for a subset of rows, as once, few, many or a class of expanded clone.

CAISEEATRYEQYF	TRBJ2-7	TRBV10-3	NA	NA
CASSRGQARGYGYTF	TRBJ1-2	TRBV6-5	NA	NA
CASSTLAGVNNEQFF	TRBJ2-1	TRBV6-4	medium-sized	TRBD2
CASSLIPGYTEAFF	TRBJ1-1	TRBV2	NA	NA
CASSKLGIAGYEQYF	NA	TRBV21-1	NA	NA
CASSPGHPTDTQYF	TRBJ2-3	TRBV28	NA	NA
CASTKIGSGANVLTF	TRBJ2-6	TRBV6-1	NA	NA
CASSQSWGRKGQETQYF	TRBJ2-5	TRBV14	NA	NA
CASSPRLAGVGNSYNEQFF	TRBJ2-1	TRBV7-7	NA	TRBD2
CASSPVAGRYEQYF	TRBJ2-7	TRBV18	few	NA
CASSVQGRNEKLFF	TRBJ1-4	TRBV2	NA	NA
CASSDPATNEKLFF	TRBJ1-4	TRBV2	NA	NA
CSVEDSHYF	TRBJ2-3	TRBV29-1	NA	NA
CASSQLAGAEQFF	TRBJ2-1	TRBV5-1	few	TRBD2
CASSQNPFEQYF	TRBJ2-7	TRBV7-9	once	NA
CAWRDFMNTEAFF	TRBJ1-1	TRBV30	NA	NA
CASSYGLAGGPGGELFF	TRBJ2-2	TRBV27	NA	TRBD2
CASSLGGNEQFF	TRBJ2-1	TRBV5-4	few	NA
CASTLSYGTSGEQYF	TRBJ2-5	TRBV28	NA	NA
CASSLGQSLGYEQYF	TRBJ2-7	TRBV11-2	NA	TRBD1
CASSRDPWGNEQFF	TRBJ2-1	TRBV27	NA	NA
CASSKQDGVNYGYTF	TRBJ1-2	TRBV6-5	NA	NA
CASSVGLPSTDTQYF	TRBJ2-3	TRBV2	NA	NA
CASSAEVNTEAFF	TRBJ1-1	TRBV6-5	NA	NA
CASIPRTGTNQPQHF	TRBJ1-5	TRBV19	NA	TRBD1
CASSLSGRGGSSYNEQFF	TRBJ2-1	TRBV4-2	NA	TRBD2
CASSLLLIADPGELFF	TRBJ2-2	TRBV7-3	few	NA
CASSMGDNYNEQFF	TRBJ2-1	TRBV5-1	NA	NA
CASSQASDRGRMYTF	TRBJ1-2	TRBV4-1	few	TRBD1
CSVVTGVNTEAFF	TRBJ1-1	TRBV29-1	NA	NA
CASSFLSYPMYEQYF	TRBJ2-7	TRBV28	NA	NA
CASSTGQPTGELFF	TRBJ2-2	TRBV5-4	NA	TRBD1
CATSRGTLAGGLDEQFF	TRBJ2-1	TRBV15	few	TRBD2
CATSLVRWGQETQYF	TRBJ2-5	TRBV15	NA	NA
CATQGFDEQYF	TRBJ2-7	TRBV10-2	few	NA
CSVEDPNSYNEQFF	TRBJ2-1	TRBV29-1	NA	NA
CASSFGLGGPLLDTQYF	TRBJ2-3	TRBV28	NA	NA
CASSAVMGTNQPQHF	TRBJ1-5	TRBV2	NA	NA
CASRPPGANVLTF	TRBJ2-6	TRBV6-6	NA	NA
CASSMTSGDYNEQFF	TRBJ2-1	TRBV19	NA	TRBD2
CASTSLAGGYEQFF	TRBJ2-1	TRBV7-3	NA	TRBD2
CASGGTESYEQYF	TRBJ2-7	TRBV9	NA	NA
CASSLALRVGETQYF	TRBJ2-5	TRBV7-9	NA	NA
CASSPRGSHEQFF	TRBJ2-1	TRBV6-5	NA	NA
CASSQRQGNEQFF	TRBJ2-1	TRBV7-2	few	NA
CASGPSGRSDNEQFF	TRBJ2-1	TRBV7-9	NA	TRBD2
CASEAGNRGPQFF	TRBJ2-1	TRBV2	NA	NA
CASGQGWYEQYF	TRBJ2-7	TRBV2	few	TRBD1
CSVRSPQRAGVNIQYF	TRBJ2-4	TRBV29-1	once	TRBD2
CARGGGEQYF	NA	TRBV2	NA	NA
CASSYSPGGSYNEQFF	TRBJ2-1	TRBV6-5	few	TRBD2
CASSISTFTDTQYF	TRBJ2-3	TRBV19	NA	NA
CASSTRTSGKDEQFF	TRBJ2-1	TRBV9	NA	TRBD2
CASSLWGNRDWSYNEQFF	TRBJ2-1	TRBV28	few	NA
CASSFDRFTQYF	TRBJ2-3	TRBV7-8	NA	NA
CASSFNFADTQYF	TRBJ2-3	TRBV5-6	few	NA
CASSLKDETYEQYF	NA	TRBV28	NA	NA
CASTGTVTGKTIYF	TRBJ1-3	TRBV2	NA	TRBD1
CATRPRRTGNTEAFF	TRBJ1-1	TRBV15	NA	NA